This is a list of T cell receptor beta chains from one sample in a study of T cell repertoires in cytomegalovirus infection. These TCRs' antigens remain unknown. TCRdb fed the reads into MiXCR, producing one record per CDR3 protein. The repertoire includes roughly 570,000 distinct CDR3 sequences, around 40% of them detected once, and 40% to 60% sits in the top ten. This sample comprised cultured PBMCs, obtained from culture after CMV antigen stimulation. These receptors were obtained from a human donor in good health (CMV status not recorded). Some clones in this sample may be carry-over from other donors' samples. The CDR3 runs from the conserved cysteine through the conserved F or W.

TRBJ2-2	TRBV7-2	CASSRPAGGPTGELFF
TRBJ2-3	TRBV6-1	CASSEAPGTDTQYF
TRBJ2-1	TRBV19	CASRPGQGFGEQFF
TRBJ1-5	TRBV7-2	CASSLNPYQPQHF
TRBJ2-7	TRBV12-3/TRBV12-4	CASSLSSLRDEQYF
TRBJ2-7	TRBV6-2/TRBV6-3	CASSGPGLAGGRSSYEQYF
TRBJ2-7	TRBV7-6	CASSLAEFYEQYF
TRBJ2-5	TRBV7-8	CASSSASGSDETQYF
TRBJ2-5	TRBV6-2/TRBV6-3	CASTAGGRLAETQYF
TRBJ2-1	TRBV23-1	CASSRTGHLAYNEQFF
TRBJ2-3	TRBV20-1	CSARDRQRSSTDTQYF
TRBJ2-3	TRBV10-2	CASSPRAPGADTQYF
TRBJ1-1	TRBV4-1	CASSQGGQLNTEAFF
TRBJ1-1	TRBV7-2	CASTSGRSNTEAFF
TRBJ2-5	TRBV19	CASSIDRGTGLKETQYF
TRBJ2-7	TRBV11-2	CASSLPPPGLPYEQYF
TRBJ2-7	TRBV10-3	CAIRSGTSGLYEQYF
TRBJ1-5	TRBV6-1	CASSRGAGGQPQHF
TRBJ2-7	TRBV19	CASSIGRVYEQYF
TRBJ1-6	TRBV11-2	CASSGRPGGSYNSPLHF
TRBJ2-5	TRBV2	CASSRALHQETQYF